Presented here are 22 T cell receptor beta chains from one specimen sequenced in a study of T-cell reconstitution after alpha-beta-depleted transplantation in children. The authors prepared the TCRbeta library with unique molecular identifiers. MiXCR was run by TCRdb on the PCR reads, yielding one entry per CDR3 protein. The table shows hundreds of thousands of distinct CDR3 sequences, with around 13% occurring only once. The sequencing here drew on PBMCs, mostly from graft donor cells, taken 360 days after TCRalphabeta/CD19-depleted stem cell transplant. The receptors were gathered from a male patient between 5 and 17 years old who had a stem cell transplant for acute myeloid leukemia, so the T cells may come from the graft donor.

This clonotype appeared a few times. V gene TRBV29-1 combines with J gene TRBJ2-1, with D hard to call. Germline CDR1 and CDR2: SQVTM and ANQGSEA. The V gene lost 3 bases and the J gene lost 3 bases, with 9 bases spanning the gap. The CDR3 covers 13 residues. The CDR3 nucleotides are TGCAGCGTTGATCGGCTAGTCTACAATGAGCAGTTCTTC. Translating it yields CSVDRLVYNEQFF.

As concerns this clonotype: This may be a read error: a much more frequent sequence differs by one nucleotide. The CDR3 nucleotides are TGTGCCAGCAGCTTAGGAGGCCTAGTGGGACTGAACACCGGGGAGCTGTTTTTT. It encodes CASSLGGLVGLNTGELFF. This chain links TRBV11-2 with TRBJ2-2, with TRBD2 as a possible D gene (6 bases). Germline CDR1 is SGHAT and CDR2 is FQNNGV. This CDR3 is 18 amino acids long. Trimming removed 1 base from V and 1 base from J, with 16 bases in between.

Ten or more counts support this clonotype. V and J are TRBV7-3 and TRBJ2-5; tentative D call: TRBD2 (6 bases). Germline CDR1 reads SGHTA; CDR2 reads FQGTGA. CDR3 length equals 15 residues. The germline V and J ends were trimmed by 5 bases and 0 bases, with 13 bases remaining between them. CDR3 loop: CASSRRGHHQETQYF. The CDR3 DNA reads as TGTGCCAGCAGCCGGCGGGGTCATCACCAAGAGACCCAGTACTTC.

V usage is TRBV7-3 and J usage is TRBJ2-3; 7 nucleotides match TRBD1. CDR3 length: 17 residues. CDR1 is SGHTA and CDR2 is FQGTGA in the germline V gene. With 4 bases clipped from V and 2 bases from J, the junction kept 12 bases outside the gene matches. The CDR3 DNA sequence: TGTGCCAGCAGCTCCCGCCCGGGACAGCACCTCACAGATACGCAGTATTTT. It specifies CASSSRPGQHLTDTQYF. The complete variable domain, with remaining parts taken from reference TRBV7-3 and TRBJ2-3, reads GAGVSQTPSNKVTEKGKYVELRCDPISGHTALYWYRQSLGQGPEFLIYFQGTGAADDSGLPNDRFFAVRPEGSVSTLKIQRTERGDSAVYLCASSSRPGQHLTDTQYFGPGTRLTVL.

The CDR3 here is CSVESGWGTEAFF. CDR3 in DNA: TGCAGCGTTGAATCAGGGTGGGGCACTGAAGCTTTCTTT. The chain joins TRBV29-1 to TRBJ1-1; D might be TRBD1 (5 bases). Germline CDR1 and CDR2: SQVTM and ANQGSEA. V was shortened by 2 bases and J by 4 bases, with 11 bases between the two germline ends. CDR3 length equals 13 residues.

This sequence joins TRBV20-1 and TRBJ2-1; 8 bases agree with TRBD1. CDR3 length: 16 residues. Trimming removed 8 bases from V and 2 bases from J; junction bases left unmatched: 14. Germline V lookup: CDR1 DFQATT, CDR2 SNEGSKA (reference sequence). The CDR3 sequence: CSNLGSGTGTYNEQFF. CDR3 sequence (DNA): TGCAGTAATCTAGGCTCCGGGACAGGAACCTACAATGAGCAGTTCTTC.

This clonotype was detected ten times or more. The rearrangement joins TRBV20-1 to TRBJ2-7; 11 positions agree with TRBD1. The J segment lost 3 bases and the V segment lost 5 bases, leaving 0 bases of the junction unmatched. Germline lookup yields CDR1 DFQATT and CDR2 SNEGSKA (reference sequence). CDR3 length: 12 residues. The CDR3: CSAGTGGYEQYF. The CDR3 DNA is TGCAGTGCTGGGACAGGGGGCTACGAGCAGTACTTC.

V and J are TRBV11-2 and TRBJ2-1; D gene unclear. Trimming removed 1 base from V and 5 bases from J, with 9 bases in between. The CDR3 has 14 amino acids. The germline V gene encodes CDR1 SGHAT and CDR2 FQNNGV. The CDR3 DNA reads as TGTGCCAGCAGCTTAGCCGCTGGTCACAATGAGCAGTTCTTC. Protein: CASSLAAGHNEQFF.

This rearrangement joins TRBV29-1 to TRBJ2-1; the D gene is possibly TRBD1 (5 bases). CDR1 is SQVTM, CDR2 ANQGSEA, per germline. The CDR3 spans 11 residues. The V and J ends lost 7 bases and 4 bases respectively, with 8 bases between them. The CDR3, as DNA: TGCAGCGCCAAGGGGTACAATGAGCAGTTCTTC. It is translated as CSAKGYNEQFF.

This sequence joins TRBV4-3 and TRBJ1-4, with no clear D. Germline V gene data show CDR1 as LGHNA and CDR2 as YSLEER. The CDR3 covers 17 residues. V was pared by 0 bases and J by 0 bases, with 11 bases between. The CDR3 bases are TGCGCCAGCAGCCAAGATGGGAGGTTTGCAACTAATGAAAAACTGTTTTTT. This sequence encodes CASSQDGRFATNEKLFF.

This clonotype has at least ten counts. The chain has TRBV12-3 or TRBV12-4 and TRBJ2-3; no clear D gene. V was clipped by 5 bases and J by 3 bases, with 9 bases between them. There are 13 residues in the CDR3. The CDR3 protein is CASSARGTDTQYF. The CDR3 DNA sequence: TGTGCCAGCAGTGCGAGAGGTACAGATACGCAGTATTTT.

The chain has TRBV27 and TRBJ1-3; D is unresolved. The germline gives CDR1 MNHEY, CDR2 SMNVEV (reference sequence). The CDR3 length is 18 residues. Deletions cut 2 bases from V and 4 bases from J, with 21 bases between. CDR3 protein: CASSLAPPTSFAGNTIYF. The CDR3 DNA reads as TGTGCCAGCAGTTTAGCCCCTCCGACATCCTTCGCCGGAAACACCATATATTTT.

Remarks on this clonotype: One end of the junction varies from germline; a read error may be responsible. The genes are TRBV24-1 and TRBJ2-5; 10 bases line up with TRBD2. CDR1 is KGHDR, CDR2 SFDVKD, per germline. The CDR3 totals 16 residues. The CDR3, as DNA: TGTGGCACCAGTGCCCAGGGACTAGCGCCTCAAGAGACCCAGTACTTC. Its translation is CGTSAQGLAPQETQYF.

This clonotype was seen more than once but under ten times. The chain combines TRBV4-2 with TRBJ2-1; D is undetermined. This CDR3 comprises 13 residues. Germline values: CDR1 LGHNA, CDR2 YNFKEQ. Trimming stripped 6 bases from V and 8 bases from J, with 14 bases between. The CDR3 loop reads CASRLDLGDEQFF. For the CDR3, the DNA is TGTGCCAGCAGATTGGACCTGGGCGATGAGCAGTTCTTC.

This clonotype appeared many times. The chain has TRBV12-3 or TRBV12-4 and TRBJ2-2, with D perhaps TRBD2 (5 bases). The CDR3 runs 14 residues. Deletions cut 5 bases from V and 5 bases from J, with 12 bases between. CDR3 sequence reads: CASSPGSLTGELFF. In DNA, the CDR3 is TGTGCCAGCAGTCCGGGATCCCTGACCGGGGAGCTGTTTTTT.

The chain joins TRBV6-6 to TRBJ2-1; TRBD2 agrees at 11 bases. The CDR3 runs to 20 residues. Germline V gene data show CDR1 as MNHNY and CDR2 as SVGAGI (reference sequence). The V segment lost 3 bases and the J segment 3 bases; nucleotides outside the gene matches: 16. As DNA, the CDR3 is TGTGCCAGCAGTTATATCCATATAGCGGGAGGGCCCTCGGTCTACAATGAGCAGTTCTTC. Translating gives CASSYIHIAGGPSVYNEQFF.

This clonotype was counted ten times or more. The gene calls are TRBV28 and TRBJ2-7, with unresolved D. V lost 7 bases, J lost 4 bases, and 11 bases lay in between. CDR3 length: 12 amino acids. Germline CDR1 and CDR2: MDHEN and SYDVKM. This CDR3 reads CASTPDLYEQYF. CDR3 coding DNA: TGTGCCAGCACCCCGGACCTTTACGAGCAGTACTTC.

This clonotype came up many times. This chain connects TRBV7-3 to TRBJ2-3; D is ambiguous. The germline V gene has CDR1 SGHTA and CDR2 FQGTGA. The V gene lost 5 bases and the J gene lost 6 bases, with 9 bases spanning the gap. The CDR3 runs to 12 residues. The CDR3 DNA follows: TGTGCCAGCAGCCAAACCCTCGATACGCAGTATTTT. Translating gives CASSQTLDTQYF.

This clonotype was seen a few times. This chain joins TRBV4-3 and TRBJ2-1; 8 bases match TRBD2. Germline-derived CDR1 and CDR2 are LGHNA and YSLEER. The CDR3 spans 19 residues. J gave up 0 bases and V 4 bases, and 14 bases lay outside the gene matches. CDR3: CASSRFLGVAGYSYNEQFF. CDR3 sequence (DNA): TGCGCCAGCAGCCGATTTTTGGGAGTAGCGGGGTACTCCTACAATGAGCAGTTCTTC.

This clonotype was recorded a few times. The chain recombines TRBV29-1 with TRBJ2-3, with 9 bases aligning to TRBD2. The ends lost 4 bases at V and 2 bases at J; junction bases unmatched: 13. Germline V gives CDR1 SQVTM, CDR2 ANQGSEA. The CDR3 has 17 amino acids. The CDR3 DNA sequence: TGCAGCGTTGGCCTAGCGGGACTAATGTCCCTCACAGATACGCAGTATTTT. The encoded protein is CSVGLAGLMSLTDTQYF.

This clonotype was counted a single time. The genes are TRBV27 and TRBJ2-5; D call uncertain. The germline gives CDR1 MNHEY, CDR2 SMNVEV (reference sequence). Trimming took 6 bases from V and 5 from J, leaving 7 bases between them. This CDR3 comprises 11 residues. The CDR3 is CASRPDETQYF. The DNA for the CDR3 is TGTGCCAGCAGACCCGATGAGACCCAGTACTTC.

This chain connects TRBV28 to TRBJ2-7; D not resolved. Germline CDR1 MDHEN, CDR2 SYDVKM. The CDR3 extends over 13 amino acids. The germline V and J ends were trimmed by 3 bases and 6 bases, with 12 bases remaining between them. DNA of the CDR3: TGTGCCAGCAGTTTGGCCCTTAAGCCCGAGCAGTACTTC. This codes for CASSLALKPEQYF.